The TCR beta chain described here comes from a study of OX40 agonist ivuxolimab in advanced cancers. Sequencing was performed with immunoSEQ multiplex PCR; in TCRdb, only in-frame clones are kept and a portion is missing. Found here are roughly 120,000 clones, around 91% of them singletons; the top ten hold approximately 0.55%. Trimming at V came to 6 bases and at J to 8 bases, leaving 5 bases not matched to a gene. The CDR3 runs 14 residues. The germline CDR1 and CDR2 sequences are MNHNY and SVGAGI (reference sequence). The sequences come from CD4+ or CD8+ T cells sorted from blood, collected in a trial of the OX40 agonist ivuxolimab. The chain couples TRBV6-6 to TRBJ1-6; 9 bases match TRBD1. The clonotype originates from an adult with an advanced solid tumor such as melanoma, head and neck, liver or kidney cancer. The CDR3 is CASSRGQGHSPLHF. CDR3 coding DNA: TGTGCCAGCAGCAGAGGACAGGGGCATTCACCCCTCCACTTT.